Below are 27 T cell receptor beta chains sequenced from a single sample in a study of neurological immune-mediated disorders. Time point in this sample: longitudinal time-point 3. TCRdb used MiXCR to reprocess the 5' RACE reads, holding one entry per CDR3 protein. Of approximately 89,000 distinct CDR3 sequences detected, around 4% appear once; the ten largest clones hold 5% to 6%. The sample comprised PBMCs. Receptors originate from a woman in her fifties or sixties with multiple sclerosis.

This clonotype was counted at least ten times. The genes are TRBV3-1 and TRBJ2-1; perhaps TRBD1 as D (6 bases). Trimming left V 9 bases short and J 6 bases short, with 15 bases between. CDR1 and CDR2 (germline): LGHDT, YNNKEL (reference sequence). This CDR3 has 13 amino acids. The CDR3 nucleotides read TGTGCCAGTACAGGGTTGTTCGGCAATGAGCAGTTCTTC. Translating it yields CASTGLFGNEQFF.

This clonotype was seen many times. The chain joins TRBV29-1 to TRBJ1-1; D remains ambiguous. V shed 6 bases and J shed 7 bases, with 12 bases lying between them. The CDR3 consists of 11 residues. CDR1 is SQVTM and CDR2 is ANQGSEA in the germline V gene. CDR3 amino acids: CSVLGSGEAFF. In DNA, the CDR3 is TGCAGCGTCTTGGGTTCCGGTGAAGCTTTCTTT.

Comment on this clonotype: A much larger clone differs from this one at a single base, so this may be a read error. V gene TRBV5-1 combines with J gene TRBJ2-3; D tentatively fits TRBD1 or TRBD2 (5 bases each). Germline loops: CDR1 SGHRS, CDR2 YFSETQ. Trimming left V 4 bases short and J 2 bases short, with 14 bases between. This CDR3 has 15 amino acids. Here the CDR3 reads CASSLRGVYTDTQYF. As DNA, the CDR3 is TGCGCCAGCAGCCTGAGAGGGGTGTACACAGATACGCAGTATTTT.

In this sample, this clonotype turned up many times. V gene TRBV7-2 combines with J gene TRBJ2-5, with 9 bases fitting TRBD2. Germline V gives CDR1 SGHTA, CDR2 FQGNSA. This CDR3 has 14 amino acids. V shed 6 bases and J 4 bases; nucleotides not matched to a gene: 6. The CDR3 reads CASSLAGPRETQYF. In nucleotides, the CDR3 is TGTGCCAGCAGTCTAGCGGGGCCGCGAGAGACCCAGTACTTC.

This clonotype came up many times. V and J are TRBV20-1 and TRBJ1-1; D unresolved. V was shortened by 1 base and J by 0 bases, with 12 bases between the two germline ends. The CDR3 consists of 15 residues. CDR1 and CDR2 from the germline V gene are DFQATT and SNEGSKA (reference sequence). The chain's CDR3 is CSARAKTAVNTEAFF. In nucleotides, the CDR3 is TGCAGTGCTAGAGCCAAGACCGCGGTGAACACTGAAGCTTTCTTT.

This clonotype has ten or more counts. The rearrangement links TRBV2 to TRBJ2-1; no firm D call. V was cut by 2 bases and J by 12 bases, with 14 bases left in between. This CDR3 is built from 13 residues. Germline V gene data show CDR1 as SNHLY and CDR2 as FYNNEI. The CDR3 region is CASSESDGMSQFF. The CDR3 DNA reads as TGTGCCAGCAGTGAATCGGATGGGATGTCGCAGTTCTTC.

The chain is built from TRBV15 and TRBJ1-1; D possibly corresponds to TRBD1 (5 bases). The CDR3 has 19 amino acids. Germline CDR1 and CDR2: LNHNV and YYDKDF (reference sequence). V was clipped by 1 base and J by 0 bases, with 21 bases between them. In nucleotides, the CDR3 is TGTGCCACCAGCAGAGGAGTGGGGGGATCCCGTGGAATGAACACTGAAGCTTTCTTT. Amino acid sequence: CATSRGVGGSRGMNTEAFF.

This clonotype showed up many times. The chain carries TRBV14 and TRBJ1-1; TRBD1 agrees at 8 bases. With V trimmed by 1 base and J by 9 bases, 7 bases remained unmatched. Germline-derived CDR1 and CDR2 are SGHDN and FVKESK. The CDR3 loop spans 14 amino acids. The CDR3 nucleotides are TGTGCCAGCAGCCAAGTTGGTGGACAGGGTAAAGCTTTCTTT. It yields the protein CASSQVGGQGKAFF.

This clonotype was counted many times. The chain has TRBV7-2 and TRBJ2-7; 7 nucleotides align to TRBD2. Trimming removed 4 bases from V and 3 bases from J; junction bases left unmatched: 9. The germline CDR1 and CDR2 sequences are SGHTA and FQGNSA. The CDR3 is 15 amino acids. CDR3 sequence reads: CASSSSGTVNYEQYF. In DNA, the CDR3 is TGTGCCAGCAGCTCCAGCGGGACGGTGAACTACGAGCAGTACTTC. The full variable domain, its missing parts supplied by reference TRBV7-2 and TRBJ2-7, is GAGVSQSPSNKVTEKGKDVELRCDPISGHTALYWYRQSLGQGLEFLIYFQGNSAPDKSGLPSDRFSAERTGGSVSTLTIQRTQQEDSAVYLCASSSSGTVNYEQYFGPGTRLTVT.

This clonotype was seen only a few times. Germline is not matched at one junction end, which may reflect a read error. This chain connects TRBV18 to TRBJ2-5; 12 bases map to TRBD2. Per germline, CDR1 KGHSH and CDR2 LQKENI. The CDR3 runs 15 residues. The CDR3 DNA is TGTACCAGCTTCCCGACTAGCGGGGGACAAGAGACCCAGTACTTC. As protein: CTSFPTSGGQETQYF.

In this sample, this clonotype turned up many times. V is TRBV20-1 and J is TRBJ1-6; D unresolved. Per germline, CDR1 DFQATT and CDR2 SNEGSKA (reference sequence). The ends were cut back, 2 bases at V and 9 bases at J, with 11 bases in the middle. This CDR3 spans 13 amino acids. The CDR3 bases are TGCAGTGCTAGACTCTTAGACGGTTCACCCCTCCACTTT. It yields the protein CSARLLDGSPLHF.

There are many counts of this clonotype. V usage is TRBV4-1 and J usage is TRBJ1-5, with no clear D. Germline loops: CDR1 MGHRA, CDR2 YSYEKL. Deletions cut 3 bases from V and 7 bases from J, with 10 bases between. The CDR3 loop spans 13 amino acids. CDR3 amino acids: CASSQGRWQPQHF. The CDR3 nucleotides read TGCGCCAGCAGCCAGGGCCGGTGGCAGCCCCAGCATTTT.

This clonotype was picked up many times. This sequence joins TRBV7-6 and TRBJ1-4; D remains unclear. This CDR3 spans 12 amino acids. Germline V gene sequence: CDR1 SGHVS, CDR2 FNYEAQ. Trimming took off 5 bases at V and 5 bases at J, with 6 bases between the two ends. CDR3 nucleotides: TGTGCCAGCAGCCCCCCCAATGAAAAACTGTTTTTT. It is translated as CASSPPNEKLFF.

In its sample, this clonotype was seen many times. The chain is built from TRBV5-1 and TRBJ1-6; TRBD1 matches at 9 bases. V lost 3 bases, J lost 7 bases, and 2 bases stayed unmatched. The length of the CDR3 is 14 residues. Germline V CDR1 and CDR2: SGHRS, YFSETQ. The CDR3 region is CASSWTGDNSPLHF. The CDR3 DNA is TGCGCCAGCAGCTGGACAGGGGACAATTCACCCCTCCACTTT.

At least ten counts were recorded for this clonotype. The chain has TRBV5-1 and TRBJ2-5, with D possibly being TRBD1 (6 bases). This CDR3 comprises 14 residues. Trimming pared 3 bases from V and 6 bases from J, leaving 15 bases between. Germline V gives CDR1 SGHRS, CDR2 YFSETQ. CDR3 sequence: CASSSAQTGQTQYF. CDR3 bases: TGCGCCAGCAGCTCGGCCCAAACAGGGCAGACCCAGTACTTC. The complete variable domain, with remaining parts taken from reference TRBV5-1 and TRBJ2-5, reads KAGVTQTPRYLIKTRGQQVTLSCSPISGHRSVSWYQQTPGQGLQFLFEYFSETQRNKGNFPGRFSGRQFSNSRSEMNVSTLELGDSALYLCASSSAQTGQTQYFGPGTRLLVL.

Ten or more counts support this clonotype. The V and J genes are TRBV7-9 and TRBJ2-1, with a possible D match to TRBD1 (6 bases). The V end was cut by 3 bases, the J end by 9 bases, with 12 bases between. The CDR3 is 13 amino acids. Germline loops: CDR1 SEHNR, CDR2 FQNEAQ (reference sequence). CDR3 DNA sequence: TGTGCCAGCAGCTTTCAGGGGATTAGTGAGCAGTTCTTC. This sequence encodes CASSFQGISEQFF. Drawing the rest from reference TRBV7-9 and TRBJ2-1, the complete variable domain is DTGVSQNPRHKITKRGQNVTFRCDPISEHNRLYWYRQTLGQGPEFLTYFQNEAQLEKSRLLSDRFSAERPKGSFSTLEIQRTEQGDSAMYLCASSFQGISEQFFGPGTRLTVL.

This rearrangement joins TRBV5-5 to TRBJ2-5; the match to TRBD2 covers 12 bases. V dropped 1 base and J dropped 4; count of bases not matched to a gene: 8. The CDR3 consists of 17 residues. Germline V gene sequence: CDR1 SGHKS, CDR2 YYEKEE (reference sequence). CDR3 region: CASSLTGLAGWGETQYF. The CDR3 DNA sequence: TGTGCCAGCAGCTTGACCGGACTAGCGGGGTGGGGAGAGACCCAGTACTTC.

In this sample, this clonotype turned up many times. V and J are TRBV12-3 or TRBV12-4 and TRBJ1-2; TRBD1 is a possible D gene (5 bases). CDR3 length equals 14 residues. Trimming cost V 2 bases and J 7 bases, with 14 bases left between them. The CDR3 loop reads CASSLTGTQGGYTF. The CDR3 DNA reads as TGTGCCAGCAGTTTAACCGGGACCCAAGGTGGCTACACCTTC.

This clonotype occurred many times. The V gene is TRBV24-1, the J gene TRBJ2-7; 10 nucleotides match TRBD1. Trimming at V came to 12 bases and at J to 2 bases, leaving 6 bases not matched to a gene. This CDR3 has 13 residues. Germline V gene data show CDR1 as KGHDR and CDR2 as SFDVKD. The CDR3 DNA reads as TGTGCCGCCTCGGGACAGGGGACCTACGAGCAGTACTTC. Amino acid sequence: CAASGQGTYEQYF.

This clonotype was counted ten times or more. This chain uses TRBV5-1 with TRBJ2-1, with 12 bases identical to TRBD1. Germline-derived CDR1 and CDR2 are SGHRS and YFSETQ. Unmatched junction bases numbered 5, after V lost 2 bases and J lost 8 bases. The CDR3 length is 15 residues. CDR3 loop: CASSFRDRGPHEQFF. As DNA, the CDR3 is TGCGCCAGCAGCTTCAGGGACAGGGGGCCCCATGAGCAGTTCTTC.

This clonotype was seen ten or more times. J is TRBJ2-5 and V is TRBV5-1, with D possibly TRBD1 on 7 matching bases. The CDR3 runs 13 residues. Trimming removed 2 bases at V and 5 bases at J, with 10 bases between. Germline lookup yields CDR1 SGHRS and CDR2 YFSETQ. CDR3 sequence reads: CASSFAGGETQYF. CDR3 nucleotide sequence: TGCGCCAGCAGCTTCGCAGGGGGGGAGACCCAGTACTTC.

At least ten counts were recorded for this clonotype. CDR3 in DNA: TGCGCCAGCAGCTTGGAGTCTCCCGGGGAGCTGTTTTTT. Encoded protein: CASSLESPGELFF. The gene calls are TRBV5-1 and TRBJ2-2; D gene ambiguous. Trimming stripped 0 bases from V and 6 bases from J, with 6 bases between. The CDR3 contains 13 residues. Germline lookup yields CDR1 SGHRS and CDR2 YFSETQ.

This clonotype has a count of ten or more. V and J are TRBV20-1 and TRBJ1-2; 9 bases match TRBD1. Germline V lookup: CDR1 DFQATT, CDR2 SNEGSKA (reference sequence). This CDR3 contains 12 residues. With V trimmed by 1 base and J by 6 bases, 0 bases remained unmatched. CDR3: CSARGDRDGYTF. The CDR3 coding sequence is TGCAGTGCTAGAGGGGACAGGGATGGCTACACCTTC.

Notes on this clonotype: This may come from a read error, since a much larger clone is one base off. This rearrangement joins TRBV10-3 to TRBJ2-1; D is ambiguous. From germline, CDR1 is ENHRY and CDR2 SYGVKD. CDR3 length: 15 residues. The CDR3 nucleotides read TGTGCCATCAGCCCCTCCCCCGGCTCCCACAATGAGCAGTTCTTC. Translating gives CAISPSPGSHNEQFF.

This clonotype was seen ten or more times. CDR3 DNA: TGTGCCACCGGTGCTGGGAATGGCAATCAGCCCCAGCATTTT. This sequence encodes CATGAGNGNQPQHF. V is TRBV24-1 and J is TRBJ1-5; D call uncertain. Per germline, CDR1 KGHDR and CDR2 SFDVKD. This CDR3 has 14 amino acids. V dropped 9 bases and J dropped 2 bases, with 13 bases sitting between them.

This clonotype came up many times. The V and J genes are TRBV28 and TRBJ2-2; D is possibly TRBD1 (6 bases). The germline CDR1 and CDR2 sequences are MDHEN and SYDVKM. Trimming took off 5 bases at V and 0 bases at J, with 13 bases between the two ends. The CDR3 runs to 16 residues. The CDR3 DNA is TGTGCCAGCAGTGCTGCCGGGACAACGAACACCGGGGAGCTGTTTTTT. This encodes CASSAAGTTNTGELFF.

Many counts were recorded for this clonotype. The V call is TRBV20-1, the J call TRBJ1-5, with D tentatively TRBD1 (6 bases). This CDR3 has 12 residues. The germline V and J ends were trimmed by 4 bases and 2 bases, with 6 bases remaining between them. Germline loops: CDR1 DFQATT, CDR2 SNEGSKA (reference sequence). DNA of the CDR3: TGCAGTGCTACAGGGGGCAATCAGCCCCAGCATTTT. Its protein product is CSATGGNQPQHF.